Below, 21 T cell receptor beta chains from the same sample are listed, as sequenced in a study of blood T cell repertoires in COVID-19. Assay: immunoSEQ multiplex PCR; the TCRdb copy retains only in-frame clones and omits some. Of around 60,000 clones listed, roughly four fifths are singletons. Input material: peripheral blood. These receptor sequences come from a man aged 80 or over with acute or convalescent COVID-19.

This chain connects TRBV29-1 to TRBJ1-5; D might be TRBD1 (5 bases). Trimming cost V 4 bases and J 0 bases, with 13 bases left between them. CDR1 is SQVTM and CDR2 is ANQGSEA in the germline V gene. The CDR3 has 15 amino acids. CDR3: CSVVLPGDSNQPQHF. The DNA of the CDR3 is TGCAGCGTTGTTCTTCCGGGGGATAGCAATCAGCCCCAGCATTTT.

This clone has just a few counts. This rearrangement joins TRBV3-1 (or the pseudogene TRBV3-2) to TRBJ1-3; D is unclear. The CDR3 has 13 residues. CDR1 and CDR2 from the germline V gene are LGHDT and YNNKEL (reference sequence). Trimming removed 0 bases at V and 5 bases at J, with 5 bases between. The CDR3 sequence: CASSQDRRNTIYF. CDR3 in DNA: TGTGCCAGCAGCCAAGATCGTCGAAACACCATATATTTT.

This clone was recorded once. The rearrangement links TRBV27 to TRBJ1-5; D is perhaps TRBD1 (5 bases). CDR1 is MNHEY, CDR2 SMNVEV, per germline (reference sequence). The CDR3 spans 17 residues. Trimming took off 1 base at V and 0 bases at J, with 13 bases between the two ends. In nucleotides, the CDR3 is TGTGCCAGCAGTTTATTGGGGGGGTCAGATAGCAATCAGCCCCAGCATTTT. It yields the protein CASSLLGGSDSNQPQHF.

This clone is a singleton in its sample. The chain recombines TRBV19 with TRBJ2-1, with a tentative D call TRBD1 (5 bases). The CDR3 totals 14 residues. Germline V gene sequence: CDR1 LNHDA, CDR2 SQIVND (reference sequence). V shed 5 bases and J shed 5 bases, with 13 bases lying between them. In nucleotides, the CDR3 is TGTGCCAGTAGTCCTGCAGGGCCCGACAATGAGCAGTTCTTC. Its translation: CASSPAGPDNEQFF.

The chain uses TRBV5-1 and TRBJ1-2, with D perhaps TRBD1 (6 bases). Germline-derived CDR1 and CDR2 are SGHRS and YFSETQ. The CDR3 has 15 residues. V lost 4 bases to trimming and J lost 2 bases, with 15 bases between them. This CDR3 is CASSPGTLRNYGYTF. In DNA form, the CDR3 reads TGCGCCAGCAGCCCAGGGACACTGCGAAACTATGGCTACACCTTC.

The sample holds a few counts of this clone. This CDR3 is CASSLAQKSGTQYF. CDR3 DNA: TGTGCCAGCAGCTTAGCCCAAAAATCAGGGACCCAGTACTTC. J is TRBJ2-5 and V is TRBV7-2; D unclear. V dropped 0 bases and J dropped 7 bases, with 12 bases sitting between them. This CDR3 spans 14 amino acids. Germline lookup yields CDR1 SGHTA and CDR2 FQGNSA.

The chain links TRBV5-8 to TRBJ1-6; D unclear. CDR3 length equals 13 residues. Trimming left V 4 bases short and J 6 bases short, with 8 bases between. CDR1 SGHTS and CDR2 YDEGEE come from the germline V gene. CDR3 protein: CASSTSLNSPLHF. The DNA for the CDR3 is TGTGCCAGCAGCACCAGTCTTAATTCACCCCTCCACTTT.

The CDR3 nucleotides are TGCGCCAGCAGCCAAGATCTGGCGGGGGGGCCGGCAAGTGAGCAGTTCTTC. This translates into CASSQDLAGGPASEQFF. This rearrangement joins TRBV4-1 to TRBJ2-1; 9 bases agree with TRBD2. Germline lookup yields CDR1 MGHRA and CDR2 YSYEKL. The V segment lost 0 bases and the J segment 9 bases; nucleotides outside the gene matches: 12. This CDR3 has 17 amino acids.

V is TRBV5-5 and J is TRBJ1-2; possibly TRBD1 for D (6 bases). V gave up 3 bases and J gave up 6 bases, with 21 bases separating them. The CDR3 has 16 residues. CDR1 SGHKS and CDR2 YYEKEE come from the germline V gene (reference sequence). DNA for the CDR3: TGTGCCAGCAGCTCACTGGCCGCTACAGGGTTCCATGGCTACACCTTC. It yields the protein CASSSLAATGFHGYTF. Looking up the rest from reference TRBV5-5 and TRBJ1-2 gives the full variable domain: DAGVTQSPTHLIKTRGQQVTLRCSPISGHKSVSWYQQVLGQGPQFIFQYYEKEERGRGNFPDRFSARQFPNYSSELNVNALLLGDSALYLCASSSLAATGFHGYTFGSGTRLTVV.

This sequence joins TRBV12-5 and TRBJ1-5, with D maybe TRBD1 (6 bases). V was pared by 6 bases and J by 0 bases, with 24 bases between. CDR1 LGHNT and CDR2 FRNRAP come from the germline V gene. This CDR3 has 19 amino acids. CDR3 coding DNA: TGTGCTAGTGGAATTACAAGCCCACAGGGCAGATATAGCAATCAGCCCCAGCATTTT. Translated, it gives CASGITSPQGRYSNQPQHF.

J is TRBJ2-3 and V is TRBV4-1; 11 bases line up with TRBD2. The CDR3 has 16 residues. CDR1 and CDR2 from the germline V gene are MGHRA and YSYEKL. V gave up 4 bases and J gave up 6 bases; unmatched junction bases: 9. The CDR3 DNA is TGCGCCAGCAGCCGGACTTCTAGCGGGGGGTCGGATACGCAGTATTTT. Its translation is CASSRTSSGGSDTQYF.

V gene TRBV30 combines with J gene TRBJ2-7; possibly TRBD1 for D (5 bases). The CDR3 runs 12 residues. V dropped 3 bases and J dropped 3 bases, with 9 bases sitting between them. Germline V lookup: CDR1 GTSNPN, CDR2 SVGIG (reference sequence). CDR3 in amino acids: CAWRPDNYEQYF. In DNA form, the CDR3 reads TGTGCCTGGAGGCCGGACAACTACGAGCAGTACTTC.

The rearrangement joins TRBV12-5 to TRBJ1-4; possible D gene TRBD1, 6 bases. CDR1 LGHNT and CDR2 FRNRAP come from the germline V gene. The CDR3 loop spans 14 amino acids. Trimming removed 6 bases at V and 5 bases at J, with 13 bases between. CDR3 amino acids: CASGPGAPNEKLFF. The DNA for the CDR3 is TGTGCTAGTGGCCCAGGGGCCCCAAATGAAAAACTGTTTTTT.

This chain uses TRBV19 with TRBJ1-6; D gene uncertain. Trimming took 7 bases from V and 3 from J, leaving 10 bases between them. CDR1 and CDR2 (germline): LNHDA, SQIVND (reference sequence). This CDR3 contains 14 residues. The CDR3 sequence: CASIAGNYNSPLHF. The CDR3 nucleotides read TGTGCCAGTATTGCGGGAAACTATAATTCACCCCTCCACTTT.

The chain joins TRBV28 to TRBJ2-7; D perhaps matches TRBD1 (5 bases). Germline-derived CDR1 and CDR2 are MDHEN and SYDVKM. Trimming pared 4 bases from V and 3 bases from J, leaving 13 bases between. This CDR3 has 14 residues. The CDR3, as DNA: TGTGCCAGCAGTTCCCACGACAGAAACTACGAGCAGTACTTC. Amino acid sequence: CASSSHDRNYEQYF.

The V and J genes are TRBV4-1 and TRBJ2-5; 8 nucleotides align to TRBD1. Germline V gene data show CDR1 as MGHRA and CDR2 as YSYEKL. The V and J ends lost 4 bases and 0 bases, in that order; junction bases with no gene match: 7. This CDR3 has 16 amino acids. The CDR3 region has the DNA TGCGCCAGCAGCCGCAGTCAGGGGGCGAACCAAGAGACCCAGTACTTC. Its translation is CASSRSQGANQETQYF.

The rearrangement joins TRBV7-2 to TRBJ1-2, with D perhaps TRBD1 (5 bases). Trimming shortened V by 0 bases and J by 4 bases, and 12 bases separated the two germline ends. This CDR3 has 15 residues. The germline V gene encodes CDR1 SGHTA and CDR2 FQGNSA. The CDR3 sequence is CASSLAPGSPYGYTF. The CDR3 coding sequence is TGTGCCAGCAGCTTAGCGCCAGGGTCCCCCTATGGCTACACCTTC.

V and J are TRBV11-2 and TRBJ2-1, with D perhaps matching TRBD2 (6 bases). Germline-derived CDR1 and CDR2 are SGHAT and FQNNGV. CDR3 length equals 17 residues. V dropped 0 bases and J dropped 5 bases, with 17 bases sitting between them. CDR3 loop: CASSLDGGWDLDNEQFF. CDR3 nucleotide sequence: TGTGCCAGCAGCTTAGATGGAGGGTGGGACTTGGACAATGAGCAGTTCTTC. Using reference TRBV11-2 and TRBJ2-1 for the parts outside the CDR3, the full variable domain is EAGVAQSPRYKIIEKRQSVAFWCNPISGHATLYWYQQILGQGPKLLIQFQNNGVVDDSQLPKDRFSAERLKGVDSTLKIQPAKLEDSAVYLCASSLDGGWDLDNEQFFGPGTRLTVL.

This chain uses TRBV3-1 (or the pseudogene TRBV3-2) with TRBJ2-7; 7 nucleotides agree with TRBD1. CDR3 length: 15 residues. In germline, CDR1 is LGHDT, CDR2 YNNKEL (reference sequence). V lost 0 bases, J lost 3 bases, and 5 bases stayed unmatched. The CDR3 DNA reads as TGTGCCAGCAGCCAAGATGGCAGGGGGTTCTACGAGCAGTACTTC. It codes for CASSQDGRGFYEQYF.

The rearrangement links TRBV19 to TRBJ2-6; D possibly corresponds to TRBD1 (5 bases). Germline V CDR1 and CDR2: LNHDA, SQIVND (reference sequence). V shed 6 bases and J shed 0 bases, with 12 bases lying between them. The CDR3 has 16 amino acids. The CDR3 bases are TGTGCCAGTAGCAACAGGAAAGTCTCTGGGGCCAACGTCCTGACTTTC. Protein: CASSNRKVSGANVLTF.

This clone was recorded only once. The chain combines TRBV4-1 with TRBJ1-2; D perhaps matches TRBD1 (5 bases). V was trimmed by 1 base and J by 8 bases, leaving 20 bases between them. Germline V gene lookup returns CDR1 MGHRA and CDR2 YSYEKL. This CDR3 region has 16 residues. The CDR3 region is CASSQGHSRVLRGYTF. CDR3 bases: TGCGCCAGCAGCCAAGGTCATTCCAGGGTATTGAGGGGCTACACCTTC.